The 18 T cell receptor beta chains reported below all come from one sample, sequenced in a study of T cells in localized non-small cell lung cancer. The protocol was immunoSEQ multiplex PCR, while the TCRdb copy is restricted to in-frame clones and leaves out a portion. In the table there are tens of thousands of clones, approximately 92% of which are singletons. The specimen was peripheral blood, collected before any cancer treatment. The source is a female donor over 55 with stage I lung adenocarcinoma.

This clone was seen only once. J is TRBJ1-2 and V is TRBV2; D might be TRBD1 (5 bases). Germline V gene data show CDR1 as SNHLY and CDR2 as FYNNEI. Trimming removed 6 bases from V and 8 bases from J, with 19 bases in between. The CDR3 consists of 14 residues. The CDR3 is CASSERGRRQGYTF. CDR3 sequence (DNA): TGTGCCAGCAGCGAAAGGGGACGCCGGCAGGGCTACACCTTC.

This clone was counted only a few times. The chain combines TRBV4-2 with TRBJ2-3; possibly TRBD1 or TRBD2 for D (6 bases each). CDR3 length equals 14 residues. Germline V gene sequence: CDR1 LGHNA, CDR2 YNFKEQ. Trimming left V 0 bases short and J 8 bases short, with 12 bases between. The CDR3 nucleotides are TGTGCCAGCAGCCAAGAAGGGGGGCCAGGTACGCAGTATTTT. This gives the protein CASSQEGGPGTQYF.

The chain carries TRBV11-2 and TRBJ2-4, with D possibly TRBD1 on 5 matching bases. Germline assignment: CDR1 SGHAT and CDR2 FQNNGV. This CDR3 comprises 13 residues. Trimming left V 5 bases short and J 6 bases short, with 11 bases between. The DNA of the CDR3 is TGTGCCAGCAGCCCCGACAGATTAAACATTCAGTACTTC. Its translation: CASSPDRLNIQYF.

The table lists this clone with a count of one. The chain joins TRBV7-9 to TRBJ1-4, with D unresolved. The germline V gene has CDR1 SEHNR and CDR2 FQNEAQ (reference sequence). The CDR3 extends over 14 amino acids. V dropped 5 bases and J dropped 7 bases, with 14 bases sitting between them. The CDR3 sequence is CASSPVGIGEKLFF. The CDR3 bases are TGTGCCAGCAGCCCAGTGGGAATCGGTGAAAAACTGTTTTTT.

The rearrangement uses TRBV28 and TRBJ1-2; D gene ambiguous. Per germline, CDR1 MDHEN and CDR2 SYDVKM. The V gene lost 2 bases and the J gene lost 4 bases, with 8 bases spanning the gap. The CDR3 runs to 13 residues. The CDR3, as DNA: TGTGCCAGCAGTTTAGTAAAGAGCTATGGCTACACCTTC. Protein product: CASSLVKSYGYTF.

The J gene is TRBJ2-7, the V gene TRBV6-5, with D perhaps TRBD1 or TRBD2 (5 bases each). The germline V gene has CDR1 MNHEY and CDR2 SVGAGI. There are 15 residues in the CDR3. Trimming took 2 bases from V and 0 from J, leaving 11 bases between them. CDR3 amino acids: CASSYARDASYEQYV. DNA of the CDR3: TGTGCCAGCAGTTACGCCAGGGACGCCTCCTACGAGCAGTACGTC.

The chain couples TRBV9 to TRBJ2-3; the D call may be TRBD1 or TRBD2 (6 bases each). This CDR3 comprises 14 residues. V lost 4 bases, J lost 2 bases, and 11 bases lay in between. Germline V gene data show CDR1 as SGDLS and CDR2 as YYNGEE. The DNA of the CDR3 is TGTGCCAGCAGCCCGGGGGCCCTCACAGATACGCAGTATTTT. Translation gives CASSPGALTDTQYF.

V usage is TRBV6-5 and J usage is TRBJ1-6; perhaps TRBD1 as D (5 bases). The CDR3 length is 13 residues. V was clipped by 6 bases and J by 7 bases, with 10 bases between them. CDR1 MNHEY and CDR2 SVGAGI come from the germline V gene. The DNA of the CDR3 is TGTGCCAGCAGCAACGGGGGGAATTCACCCCTCCACTTT. Amino acids: CASSNGGNSPLHF.

The J gene is TRBJ1-1, the V gene TRBV29-1, with a possible D match to TRBD1 (5 bases). Germline V gene lookup returns CDR1 SQVTM and CDR2 ANQGSEA. This CDR3 comprises 13 residues. V lost 4 bases and J lost 1, with 10 bases in between. CDR3 amino acids: CSVVRGGNTEAFF. DNA for the CDR3: TGCAGCGTTGTGAGGGGAGGGAACACTGAAGCTTTCTTT.

The chain joins TRBV5-8 to TRBJ1-1; no reliable D call. CDR1 and CDR2 (germline): SGHTS, YDEGEE. The CDR3 contains 15 residues. The ends were cut back, 0 bases at V and 5 bases at J, with 14 bases in the middle. The CDR3 here is CASSLGTAAGTEAFF. The CDR3, as DNA: TGTGCCAGCAGCTTGGGGACGGCGGCCGGAACTGAAGCTTTCTTT.

This chain joins TRBV11-2 and TRBJ1-3; D remains unclear. The CDR3 is 18 amino acids. Trimming removed 1 base at V and 5 bases at J, with 21 bases between. CDR1 SGHAT and CDR2 FQNNGV come from the germline V gene. CDR3 sequence: CASSLAFVSSLRRNTIYF. In DNA form, the CDR3 reads TGTGCCAGCAGCTTAGCTTTTGTCTCCTCTTTACGAAGAAACACCATATATTTT.

This chain uses TRBV11-2 with TRBJ1-1; D is ambiguous. The germline V and J ends were trimmed by 5 bases and 1 base, with 8 bases remaining between them. CDR1 and CDR2 (germline): SGHAT, FQNNGV. CDR3 length: 13 residues. CDR3 DNA: TGTGCCAGCAGCGCCGGGAGGAACACTGAAGCTTTCTTT. Protein product: CASSAGRNTEAFF.

The chain recombines TRBV27 with TRBJ1-2, with 7 bases that match TRBD1. From germline, CDR1 is MNHEY and CDR2 SMNVEV (reference sequence). Trimming cost V 9 bases and J 4 bases; bases outside gene matches: 2. The CDR3 is 11 amino acids. The CDR3 is CARGQFYGYTF. The CDR3 bases are TGTGCCAGGGGACAGTTCTATGGCTACACCTTC.

This clone was seen once. The J gene is TRBJ1-5, the V gene TRBV11-2, with D possibly being TRBD1 (5 bases). The CDR3 covers 16 residues. Germline lookup yields CDR1 SGHAT and CDR2 FQNNGV. V gave up 0 bases and J gave up 8 bases, with 17 bases separating them. Here the CDR3 DNA reads TGTGCCAGCAGCTTAGAGTCGGACACCCTTCGAGAGCCCCAGCATTTT. Its protein product is CASSLESDTLREPQHF.

The chain is built from TRBV5-1 and TRBJ2-7; possibly TRBD2 for D (6 bases). CDR3 size: 14 residues. The V gene lost 4 bases and the J gene lost 2 bases, with 13 bases spanning the gap. CDR1 and CDR2 (germline): SGHRS, YFSETQ. The chain's CDR3 is CASSVGTETYEQYF. The CDR3 bases are TGCGCCAGCAGCGTCGGGACTGAAACCTACGAGCAGTACTTC.

The genes are TRBV6-1 and TRBJ2-2; D may be TRBD1 or TRBD2 (5 bases each). With 2 bases removed from V and 4 bases from J, the gap between germline ends came to 11 bases. The CDR3 extends over 15 amino acids. The germline CDR1 and CDR2 sequences are MNHNS and SASEGT. The CDR3 protein is CASSEIQAGTGELFF. CDR3 sequence (DNA): TGTGCCAGCAGTGAAATACAGGCGGGCACCGGGGAGCTGTTTTTT.

This clone was detected only a few times. This chain connects TRBV5-6 to TRBJ1-6; D ambiguous. V lost 2 bases and J 2 bases, leaving 11 bases between the germline ends. CDR3 length: 16 amino acids. From germline, CDR1 is SGHDT and CDR2 YYEEEE. This CDR3 is CASSLPGSPYNSPLHF. The DNA of the CDR3 is TGTGCCAGCAGCTTACCTGGGAGCCCCTATAATTCACCCCTCCACTTT.

The chain has TRBV4-1 and TRBJ1-4; a possible D gene is TRBD1 (5 bases). Between the trimmed V and J ends, which lost 0 bases and 0 bases, there was a span of 17 bases. This CDR3 is built from 19 residues. Germline values: CDR1 MGHRA, CDR2 YSYEKL. CDR3 sequence: CASSQDGGRTQATNEKLFF. The CDR3 DNA reads TGCGCCAGCAGCCAAGATGGGGGACGGACACAGGCAACTAATGAAAAACTGTTTTTT.